This TCR beta chain was sequenced during a study of blood T cell repertoires in COVID-19. The method was immunoSEQ multiplex PCR; TCRdb's version includes in-frame clones alone and lacks a portion of them. Counted here are about 250,000 clones, 75% to 90% occurring once; the ten biggest clones make up over 2%. Participants, about 18 to 90 years old, spanned approximately 25 US areas. In assigning cohorts, the study relied on participant-reported clinical history. Cohort 3 recovery required two negative PCRs, clearance, or symptom resolution. Germline CDR1 reads SEHNR; CDR2 reads FQNEAQ (reference sequence). The length of the CDR3 is 15 residues. Trimming pared 1 base from V and 5 bases from J, leaving 9 bases between.

The chain is built from TRBV7-9 and TRBJ1-6, with D possibly being TRBD1 (6 bases). Specimen: PBMCs or T cells enriched from blood (not recorded which). This TCR derives from a woman younger than 30 who had recovered from COVID-19. CDR3 in DNA: TGTGCCAGCAGCTTAGGGACAGCTAATAATTCACCCCTCCACTTT. As protein: CASSLGTANNSPLHF.